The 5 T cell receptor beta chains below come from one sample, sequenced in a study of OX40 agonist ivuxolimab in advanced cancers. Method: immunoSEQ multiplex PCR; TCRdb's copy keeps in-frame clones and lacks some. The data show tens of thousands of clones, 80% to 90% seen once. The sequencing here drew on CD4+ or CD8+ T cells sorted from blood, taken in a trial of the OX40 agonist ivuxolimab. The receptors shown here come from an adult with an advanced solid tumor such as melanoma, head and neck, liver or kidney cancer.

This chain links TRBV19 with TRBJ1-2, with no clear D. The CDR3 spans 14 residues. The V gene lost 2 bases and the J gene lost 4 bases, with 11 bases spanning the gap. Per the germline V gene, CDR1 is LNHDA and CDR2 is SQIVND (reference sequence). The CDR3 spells CASSIYGNLYGYTF. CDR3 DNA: TGTGCCAGTAGTATATACGGCAACCTCTATGGCTACACCTTC. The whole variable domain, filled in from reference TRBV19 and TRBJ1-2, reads DGGITQSPKYLFRKEGQNVTLSCEQNLNHDAMYWYRQDPGQGLRLIYYSQIVNDFQKGDIAEGYSVSREKKESFPLTVTSAQKNPTAFYLCASSIYGNLYGYTFGSGTRLTVV.

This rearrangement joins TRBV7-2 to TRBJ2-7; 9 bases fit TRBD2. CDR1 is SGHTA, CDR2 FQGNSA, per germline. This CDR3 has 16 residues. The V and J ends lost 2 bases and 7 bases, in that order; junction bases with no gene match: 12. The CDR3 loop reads CASSLRLAGESGEQYF. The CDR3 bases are TGTGCCAGCAGCTTAAGGTTAGCGGGAGAATCCGGGGAGCAGTACTTC.

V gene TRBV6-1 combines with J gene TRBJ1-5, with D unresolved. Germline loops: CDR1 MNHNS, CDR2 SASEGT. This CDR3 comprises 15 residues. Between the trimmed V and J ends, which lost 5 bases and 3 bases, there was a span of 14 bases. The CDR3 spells CASSTFREVNQPQHF. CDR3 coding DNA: TGTGCCAGCAGTACTTTTAGGGAAGTCAATCAGCCCCAGCATTTT.

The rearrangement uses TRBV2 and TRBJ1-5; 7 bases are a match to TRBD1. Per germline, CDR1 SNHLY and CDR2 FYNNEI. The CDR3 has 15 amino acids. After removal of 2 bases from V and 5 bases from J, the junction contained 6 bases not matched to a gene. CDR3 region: CASSESRGLDQPQHF. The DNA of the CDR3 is TGTGCCAGCAGTGAATCTAGGGGGCTGGATCAGCCCCAGCATTTT. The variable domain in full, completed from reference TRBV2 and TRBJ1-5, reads EPEVTQTPSHQVTQMGQEVILRCVPISNHLYFYWYRQILGQKVEFLVSFYNNEISEKSEIFDDQFSVERPDGSNFTLKIRSTKLEDSAMYFCASSESRGLDQPQHFGDGTRLSIL.

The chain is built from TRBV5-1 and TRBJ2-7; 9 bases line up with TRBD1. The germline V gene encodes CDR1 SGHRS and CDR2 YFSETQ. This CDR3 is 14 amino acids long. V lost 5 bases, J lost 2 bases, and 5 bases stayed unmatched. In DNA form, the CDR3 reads TGCGCCAGCAGTTCGGGGACAGGGCCCTACGAGCAGTACTTC. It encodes CASSSGTGPYEQYF.